The 15 T cell receptor beta chains given below trace back to one sample, sequenced in a study of vaccination and CD4 T cells after COVID-19 (dated 2022 in TCRdb). These TCRs' antigens remain unknown. Libraries were prepared through PCR. Reads for this sample came from an Illumina iSeq 100. DNA from cultured CD4+ T cells was subjected to TCR sequencing with the Oncomine TCR Beta short-read assay at the Johns Hopkins FTIC core. TCRdb took the public reads, trimmed them with fastp at Q25, ran MiXCR for clone calling and kept in-frame beta chains. When rows share a CDR3 protein, they turn into one entry using the most common DNA and genes. This sample has roughly 5,000 distinct CDR3 sequences in its table, and roughly 46% of those were observed once. The ten most abundant clones make up 25% to 30% of the sample. The meaning of the sample's treatment or condition label: approximately nine-day PBMC culture with coronavirus spike peptide pools or control peptides (ViraFEST assay).

What was sequenced was CD4+ T cells from blood, cultured in vitro. The receptors were gathered from a human donor who had recovered from COVID-19.

This clonotype was detected a few times. The V call is TRBV6-2 or TRBV6-3, the J call TRBJ1-3, with 8 bases matching TRBD1. The CDR3 is 15 amino acids. J was trimmed by 0 bases and V by 4 bases; bases with no gene match: 2. Germline CDR1 and CDR2: MNHEY and SVGEGT. Written as DNA, the CDR3 is TGTGCCAGCAGTTGGGGGACAGGCTCTGGAAACACCATATATTTT. It codes for CASSWGTGSGNTIYF.

The chain employs TRBV18 and TRBJ2-7, with TRBD1 as a possible D gene (6 bases). CDR3 length: 15 residues. Germline lookup yields CDR1 KGHSH and CDR2 LQKENI. Between the trimmed V and J ends, which lost 0 bases and 6 bases, there was a span of 15 bases. The CDR3 DNA is TGTGCCAGCTCACCACCTGGCAGGGGCCCCCTCGAGCAGTACTTC. It specifies CASSPPGRGPLEQYF.

The rearrangement links TRBV25-1 to TRBJ2-7, with TRBD2 matching 10 bases. The V gene end was trimmed by 1 base and the J gene end by 3 bases; junction bases not matched to a gene: 6. The germline V gene encodes CDR1 MGHDK and CDR2 SYGVNS. The CDR3 runs 16 residues. The CDR3 DNA sequence: TGTGCCAGCAGTGAATTTTCTAGCGGGAGAGGCTACGAGCAGTACTTC. Translation: CASSEFSSGRGYEQYF.

CDR3 loop: CAISDLAGAYEQYF. CDR3 coding DNA: TGTGCCATCAGTGACCTTGCGGGGGCATACGAGCAGTACTTC. J is TRBJ2-7 and V is TRBV10-3, with TRBD2 as a possible D gene (7 bases). The CDR3 spans 14 residues. The V gene lost 3 bases and the J gene lost 4 bases, with 13 bases spanning the gap. The germline CDR1 and CDR2 sequences are ENHRY and SYGVKD.

The rearrangement joins TRBV7-2 to TRBJ1-2, with 7 bases identical to TRBD1. Per germline, CDR1 SGHTA and CDR2 FQGNSA. The length of the CDR3 is 17 residues. Trimming took 1 base from V and 3 from J; bases not matched to a gene: 11. CDR3 sequence reads: CASSLDPFQGGDYGYTF. The CDR3 region has the DNA TGTGCCAGCAGCTTAGACCCTTTCCAAGGGGGCGACTATGGCTACACCTTC.

The rearrangement uses TRBV7-6 and TRBJ2-2, with unresolved D. The germline V gene has CDR1 SGHVS and CDR2 FNYEAQ. V shed 5 bases and J shed 1 base, with 23 bases lying between them. The CDR3 totals 19 residues. The CDR3 spells CASSANDRPDVVNTGELFF. DNA for the CDR3: TGTGCCAGCAGCGCCAACGACCGCCCCGATGTAGTGAACACCGGGGAGCTGTTTTTT.

The genes are TRBV18 and TRBJ1-5, with D tentatively TRBD1 (5 bases). This CDR3 has 13 residues. CDR1 is KGHSH and CDR2 is LQKENI in the germline V gene. The V and J ends lost 1 base and 5 bases respectively, with 6 bases between them. The CDR3 DNA reads TGTGCCAGCTCACCACAAGGGGATCAGCCCCAGCATTTT. Residues: CASSPQGDQPQHF.

V is TRBV12-3 or TRBV12-4 and J is TRBJ2-5; no definite D call. The CDR3 loop spans 14 amino acids. Trimming pared 0 bases from V and 2 bases from J, leaving 7 bases between. The CDR3 DNA sequence: TGTGCCAGCAGTTTAGCTCCCATACAAGAGACCCAGTACTTC. Translated, it gives CASSLAPIQETQYF.

To note about this clonotype: Germline is not matched at one junction end, which may reflect a read error. This chain connects TRBV7-7 to TRBJ2-5, with TRBD1 as a possible D gene (5 bases). The CDR3 is 13 residues long. The germline gives CDR1 SSHAT, CDR2 FNYEAQ (reference sequence). This CDR3 reads CASSRRVEETQYF. DNA of the CDR3: TGTGCTAGCAGCCGCAGGGTGGAAGAGACCCAGTACTTC.

This clonotype was detected only a few times. The rearrangement links TRBV20-1 to TRBJ2-3; TRBD2 aligns across 12 bases. The CDR3 is made up of 16 amino acids. Germline CDR1 is DFQATT and CDR2 is SNEGSKA (reference sequence). V trimming: 2 bases; J trimming: 6 bases; junction bases outside the gene matches: 9. CDR3 coding DNA: TGCAGTGCTAGACCGACTAGCGGGGGATTTTCGGATACGCAGTATTTT. Translating it yields CSARPTSGGFSDTQYF.

This chain connects TRBV6-5 to TRBJ2-7, with D perhaps matching TRBD1 or TRBD2 (5 bases each). CDR1 and CDR2 (germline): MNHEY, SVGAGI. The CDR3 sequence is 15 residues long. V lost 2 bases, J lost 1 base, and 12 bases lay in between. The CDR3 protein is CASSYREWGSYEQYF. CDR3 coding DNA: TGTGCCAGCAGTTACAGGGAATGGGGGTCCTACGAGCAGTACTTC.

The J gene is TRBJ2-7, the V gene TRBV6-1; TRBD1 matches 8 bases. Germline CDR1 MNHNS, CDR2 SASEGT. V lost 11 bases, J lost 2 bases, and 5 bases stayed unmatched. The CDR3 is made up of 12 amino acids. CDR3 nucleotide sequence: TGTGCCTCCCGACAGGGGACCTACGAGCAGTACTTC. This codes for CASRQGTYEQYF.

The chain is built from TRBV5-6 and TRBJ1-6; TRBD1 matches 12 bases. V was pared by 4 bases and J by 7 bases, with 9 bases of the junction left unmatched. The germline gives CDR1 SGHDT, CDR2 YYEEEE. The CDR3 loop spans 17 amino acids. In DNA form, the CDR3 reads TGTGCCAGCAGCCCTGGGACAGGGGGCCGACAAAATTCACCCCTCCACTTT. Translating gives CASSPGTGGRQNSPLHF.

This chain uses TRBV7-3 with TRBJ2-3, with TRBD2 as a possible D gene (5 bases). The germline gives CDR1 SGHTA, CDR2 FQGTGA. The CDR3 length is 14 residues. With 2 bases removed from V and 6 bases from J, the gap between germline ends came to 12 bases. The CDR3: CASSLGSRFDTQYF. The CDR3 coding sequence is TGTGCCAGCAGCTTAGGGAGCCGCTTCGATACGCAGTATTTT.

Comment on this clonotype: A read error is likely, as this CDR3 ends without the conserved phenylalanine or tryptophan. This chain connects TRBV25-1 to TRBJ2-3; D gene unclear. The V end lost 3 bases, the J end lost 2 bases, and 9 bases lay between the germline ends. From germline, CDR1 is MGHDK and CDR2 SYGVNS. CDR3 length: 14 residues. The CDR3 region has the DNA TGTGCCAGCAGTGATTTTGTCCACACAGATACGCAGTATTCT. Protein sequence: CASSDFVHTDTQYS.